These 12 T cell receptor beta chains originate from one sample sequenced in a study of shared clonotypes between healthy human individuals. Repertoires were generated with immunoSEQ multiplex PCR, while TCRdb's copy carries only in-frame clones and drops some. The table has about 1 million clones, approximately 76% seen once. Sequenced sample: memory CD4+ T cells sorted from blood. Subset denoted: CD45RA-negative fraction. These receptors all come from a man younger than 35 in good health.

V usage is TRBV29-1 and J usage is TRBJ1-3; D gene uncertain. The germline V and J ends were trimmed by 3 bases and 0 bases, with 9 bases remaining between them. There are 14 residues in the CDR3. Looked up from germline, CDR1 is SQVTM and CDR2 is ANQGSEA. Here the CDR3 reads CSVDELRSGNTIYF. In nucleotides, the CDR3 is TGCAGCGTTGACGAGCTCCGCTCTGGAAACACCATATATTTT.

In regard to this clone: Other DNA sequences in the sample encode the same CDR3. The chain uses TRBV5-4 and TRBJ2-3; 9 bases fit TRBD2. The CDR3 is 15 amino acids. V shed 8 bases and J 5 bases; nucleotides not matched to a gene: 12. Looked up from germline, CDR1 is SGHNT and CDR2 is YYREEE (reference sequence). DNA for the CDR3: TGTGCCAGTAGCCCGCGGGGGGGCCGTGGAGATACGCAGTATTTT. Encoded protein: CASSPRGGRGDTQYF.

This clone was seen only a few times. V is TRBV4-3 and J is TRBJ1-2; D is undetermined. Trimming took 4 bases from V and 5 from J, leaving 17 bases between them. The CDR3 covers 15 residues. Germline-derived CDR1 and CDR2 are LGHNA and YSLEER. CDR3 loop: CASSPEIGGGYGYTF. The CDR3, as DNA: TGCGCCAGCAGCCCCGAGATCGGAGGAGGATATGGCTACACCTTC.

The rearrangement joins TRBV19 to TRBJ2-1, with unresolved D. This CDR3 has 13 amino acids. The V and J ends lost 7 bases and 1 base respectively, with 8 bases between them. Germline values: CDR1 LNHDA, CDR2 SQIVND (reference sequence). CDR3 nucleotides: TGTGCCAGTAATATGGGATCCTACAATGAGCAGTTCTTC. Amino acid sequence: CASNMGSYNEQFF.

The rearrangement links TRBV4-1 to TRBJ2-3; 11 bases align to TRBD1. The CDR3 has 17 residues. Per the germline V gene, CDR1 is MGHRA and CDR2 is YSYEKL. V lost 0 bases and J lost 3; bases outside the gene matches: 5. Here the CDR3 DNA reads TGCGCCAGCAGCCAAGATGGGACAGGGGGGCGAACAGATACGCAGTATTTT. Its protein is CASSQDGTGGRTDTQYF.

The CDR3 DNA is TGTGCCAGCACCGACGTGGCGGGACTAATGAACACTGAAGCTTTCTTT. Protein: CASTDVAGLMNTEAFF. V gene TRBV6-6 combines with J gene TRBJ1-1; maybe TRBD1 (5 bases). This CDR3 has 16 residues. V was clipped by 7 bases and J by 0 bases, with 18 bases between them. Germline V gene data show CDR1 as MNHNY and CDR2 as SVGAGI (reference sequence).

The V gene is TRBV30, the J gene TRBJ1-5; 8 nucleotides align to TRBD1. The CDR3 spans 16 residues. CDR1 and CDR2 from the germline V gene are GTSNPN and SVGIG (reference sequence). The J segment lost 1 base and the V segment lost 2 bases, leaving 7 bases of the junction unmatched. The CDR3 region is CAWSRQGFLSNQPQHF. In DNA form, the CDR3 reads TGTGCCTGGAGTAGACAGGGGTTCCTCAGCAATCAGCCCCAGCATTTT.

The genes are TRBV7-2 and TRBJ2-2; no clear D gene. CDR1 is SGHTA, CDR2 FQGNSA, per germline. This CDR3 has 16 amino acids. V gave up 1 base and J gave up 5 bases, with 14 bases separating them. CDR3 amino acids: CASSLVGQMLTGELFF. DNA for the CDR3: TGTGCCAGCAGCTTAGTCGGTCAGATGCTGACCGGGGAGCTGTTTTTT.

The V gene is TRBV6-5, the J gene TRBJ2-7; a weak D match, TRBD1 (6 bases). The V gene lost 0 bases and the J gene lost 2 bases, with 11 bases spanning the gap. The germline V gene encodes CDR1 MNHEY and CDR2 SVGAGI. The CDR3 runs to 15 residues. CDR3 bases: TGTGCCAGCAGTTACTCGAGGGGGACAACCTACGAGCAGTACTTC. As protein: CASSYSRGTTYEQYF.

This clone showed up just once. This chain connects TRBV2 to TRBJ2-1; TRBD1 agrees at 7 bases. CDR1 and CDR2 (germline): SNHLY, FYNNEI. The J segment lost 10 bases and the V segment lost 6 bases, leaving 15 bases of the junction unmatched. The CDR3 sequence is 15 residues long. CDR3 bases: TGTGCCAGCAGGCTAACCCCCGCAGAGGGGGCGGAGCAGTTCTTC. Translation gives CASRLTPAEGAEQFF.

CDR3 in amino acids: CASSQARQGMNTEAFF. CDR3 nucleotides: TGTGCCAGCAGCCAAGCCCGACAGGGGATGAACACTGAAGCTTTCTTT. The rearrangement links TRBV14 to TRBJ1-1; 8 nucleotides line up with TRBD1. From germline, CDR1 is SGHDN and CDR2 FVKESK. CDR3 size: 16 residues. V shed 1 base and J 0 bases; nucleotides not matched to a gene: 4.

The chain couples TRBV7-6 to TRBJ2-7; 10 bases fit TRBD1. V dropped 0 bases and J dropped 2; count of bases not matched to a gene: 1. The CDR3 totals 15 residues. CDR1 and CDR2 (germline): SGHVS, FNYEAQ. The CDR3 DNA is TGTGCCAGCAGCTTAGCGGGACAGGGGACCTACGAGCAGTACTTC. It translates to CASSLAGQGTYEQYF.